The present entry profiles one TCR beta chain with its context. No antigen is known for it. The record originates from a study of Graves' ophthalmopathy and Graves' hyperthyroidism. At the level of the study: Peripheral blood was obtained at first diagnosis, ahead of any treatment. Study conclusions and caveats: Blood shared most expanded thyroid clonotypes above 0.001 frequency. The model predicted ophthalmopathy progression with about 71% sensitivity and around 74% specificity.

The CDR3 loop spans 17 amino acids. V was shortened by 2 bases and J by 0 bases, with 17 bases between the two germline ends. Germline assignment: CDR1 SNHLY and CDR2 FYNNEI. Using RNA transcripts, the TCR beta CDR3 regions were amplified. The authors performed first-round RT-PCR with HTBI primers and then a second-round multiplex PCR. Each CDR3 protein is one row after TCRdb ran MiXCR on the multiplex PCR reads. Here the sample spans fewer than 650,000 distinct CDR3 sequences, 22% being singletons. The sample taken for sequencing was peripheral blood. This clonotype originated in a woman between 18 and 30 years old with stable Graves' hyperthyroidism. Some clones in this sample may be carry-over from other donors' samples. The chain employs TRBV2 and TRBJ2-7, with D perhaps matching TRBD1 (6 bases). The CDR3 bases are TGTGCCAGCAGTGAATCGGGCTGGGGGACACCCTCCTACGAGCAGTACTTC. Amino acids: CASSESGWGTPSYEQYF. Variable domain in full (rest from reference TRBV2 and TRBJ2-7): EPEVTQTPSHQVTQMGQEVILRCVPISNHLYFYWYRQILGQKVEFLVSFYNNEISEKSEIFDDQFSVERPDGSNFTLKIRSTKLEDSAMYFCASSESGWGTPSYEQYFGPGTRLTVT.